Shown below are 18 T cell receptor beta chains from a single sample sequenced in a study of blood T cell repertoires in COVID-19. Clones were read by immunoSEQ multiplex PCR, and TCRdb kept only the in-frame ones, dropping some. This repertoire shows 150,000 to 200,000 clones, about nine tenths found once; its top ten account for roughly 3.3%. The specimen was peripheral blood. The receptors originated from an older man with acute or convalescent COVID-19.

This sequence joins TRBV6-5 and TRBJ1-4; tentatively, D is TRBD1 (5 bases). This CDR3 has 16 amino acids. V was shortened by 4 bases and J by 4 bases, with 16 bases between the two germline ends. Germline V gives CDR1 MNHEY, CDR2 SVGAGI. CDR3 sequence (DNA): TGTGCCAGCAGTTGGGTAGGAGGGCAGGGTAATGAAAAACTGTTTTTT. Its protein is CASSWVGGQGNEKLFF.

The chain couples TRBV28 to TRBJ1-5; a possible D gene is TRBD1 (5 bases). The V end lost 7 bases, the J end lost 3 bases, and 16 bases lay between the germline ends. The germline V gene encodes CDR1 MDHEN and CDR2 SYDVKM. The CDR3 has 15 residues. Written as DNA, the CDR3 is TGTGCCAGCACCCCAGGAGACAGATTCAATCAGCCCCAGCATTTT. This sequence encodes CASTPGDRFNQPQHF.

V is TRBV5-4 and J is TRBJ2-7; 7 bases are a match to TRBD1. The CDR3 is 12 amino acids. Germline V gene data show CDR1 as SGHNT and CDR2 as YYREEE (reference sequence). V was pared by 3 bases and J by 5 bases, with 2 bases of the junction left unmatched. The CDR3 DNA is TGTGCCAGCAGCTCGACAGGGAACGAGCAGTACTTC. Translating it yields CASSSTGNEQYF. Full variable domain (remainder filled in from reference TRBV5-4 and TRBJ2-7): ETGVTQSPTHLIKTRGQQVTLRCSSQSGHNTVSWYQQALGQGPQFIFQYYREEENGRGNFPPRFSGLQFPNYSSELNVNALELDDSALYLCASSSTGNEQYFGPGTRLTVT.

The chain joins TRBV7-3 to TRBJ1-2; weak D call: TRBD1 (6 bases). This CDR3 contains 14 residues. Trimming cost V 5 bases and J 4 bases, with 14 bases left between them. Germline V lookup: CDR1 SGHTA, CDR2 FQGTGA. CDR3 in amino acids: CASSGRTGSYGYTF. CDR3 DNA sequence: TGTGCCAGCAGCGGCAGAACAGGGAGCTATGGCTACACCTTC.

The genes are TRBV11-2 and TRBJ2-1, with D unresolved. The CDR3 has 13 amino acids. Trimming took off 4 bases at V and 6 bases at J, with 10 bases between the two ends. The germline gives CDR1 SGHAT, CDR2 FQNNGV. The CDR3: CASSYNILNEQFF. In DNA form, the CDR3 reads TGTGCCAGCAGCTATAACATCCTCAATGAGCAGTTCTTC.

The V gene is TRBV27, the J gene TRBJ2-1; no reliable D call. This CDR3 has 12 residues. Germline CDR1 and CDR2: MNHEY and SMNVEV (reference sequence). The germline V and J ends were trimmed by 4 bases and 5 bases, with 6 bases remaining between them. CDR3 amino acids: CASSSTDNEQFF. In DNA form, the CDR3 reads TGTGCCAGCAGTTCTACAGACAATGAGCAGTTCTTC.

This chain uses TRBV28 with TRBJ1-1; D remains unclear. The V gene's germline CDR1 is MDHEN and CDR2 SYDVKM. The V end was cut by 7 bases, the J end by 5 bases, with 14 bases between. There are 13 residues in the CDR3. CDR3 sequence (DNA): TGTGCCAGCACTATTAATGAGTTGACTGAAGCTTTCTTT. This translates into CASTINELTEAFF. The whole variable domain, remainder taken from reference TRBV28 and TRBJ1-1, is DVKVTQSSRYLVKRTGEKVFLECVQDMDHENMFWYRQDPGLGLRLIYFSYDVKMKEKGDIPEGYSVSREKKERFSLILESASTNQTSMYLCASTINELTEAFFGQGTRLTVV.

V is TRBV2 and J is TRBJ1-5; possibly TRBD1 for D (5 bases). Looked up from germline, CDR1 is SNHLY and CDR2 is FYNNEI. The CDR3 is 13 residues long. The germline V and J ends were trimmed by 8 bases and 5 bases, with 13 bases remaining between them. In DNA form, the CDR3 reads TGTGCCAGCCTGGGGGGGGAGCATCAGCCCCAGCATTTT. Its protein is CASLGGEHQPQHF.

The chain has TRBV5-5 and TRBJ2-3; tentative D call: TRBD1 (6 bases). V was shortened by 4 bases and J by 1 base, with 13 bases between the two germline ends. CDR3 size: 15 residues. The germline CDR1 and CDR2 sequences are SGHKS and YYEKEE (reference sequence). The CDR3: CASSGQGLGTDTQYF. CDR3 DNA: TGTGCCAGCAGCGGCCAGGGGTTGGGCACAGATACGCAGTATTTT.

The rearrangement joins TRBV9 to TRBJ1-4; D unclear. V lost 0 bases and J lost 10, with 7 bases in between. Germline CDR1 and CDR2: SGDLS and YYNGEE. The CDR3 loop spans 12 amino acids. This chain's CDR3 is CASSVDRGKLFF. CDR3 nucleotide sequence: TGTGCCAGCAGCGTAGATCGGGGAAAACTGTTTTTT.

The gene calls are TRBV9 and TRBJ1-6; 10 bases fit TRBD1. Germline V CDR1 and CDR2: SGDLS, YYNGEE. This CDR3 has 15 amino acids. V trimming: 4 bases; J trimming: 9 bases; junction bases outside the gene matches: 7. The CDR3 DNA reads TGTGCCAGCAGCCTCGGGACAGGGGCGACTTCACCCCTCCACTTT. This translates into CASSLGTGATSPLHF.

V is TRBV27 and J is TRBJ2-5; D not certain. V lost 3 bases to trimming and J lost 2 bases, with 10 bases between them. Germline assignment: CDR1 MNHEY and CDR2 SMNVEV (reference sequence). This CDR3 region has 14 residues. CDR3 protein: CASSFSGYQETQYF. For the CDR3, the DNA is TGTGCCAGCAGTTTTTCGGGTTATCAAGAGACCCAGTACTTC.

The gene calls are TRBV7-9 and TRBJ2-7; a possible D gene is TRBD1 (7 bases). Trimming removed 3 bases at V and 2 bases at J, with 11 bases between. This CDR3 has 14 residues. Germline values: CDR1 SEHNR, CDR2 FQNEAQ (reference sequence). This chain's CDR3 is CASSLAGGTYEQYF. CDR3 in DNA: TGTGCCAGCAGCTTGGCAGGGGGGACCTACGAGCAGTACTTC.

The V and J genes are TRBV6-5 and TRBJ1-5, with 9 bases that match TRBD1. Trimming took 1 base from V and 1 from J; bases not matched to a gene: 2. There are 16 residues in the CDR3. Germline loops: CDR1 MNHEY, CDR2 SVGAGI. The CDR3 nucleotides are TGTGCCAGCAGTTACTTGGGACAGGGAAGCAATCAGCCCCAGCATTTT. Residues: CASSYLGQGSNQPQHF.

The rearrangement joins TRBV7-9 to TRBJ2-3, with TRBD2 matching 7 bases. From germline, CDR1 is SEHNR and CDR2 FQNEAQ (reference sequence). The CDR3 contains 15 residues. Germline trimming cut 0 bases from V and 4 bases from J; bases unmatched to any gene: 4. CDR3 loop: CASSLAGGKADTQYF. CDR3 in DNA: TGTGCCAGCAGCTTAGCCGGGGGGAAGGCAGATACGCAGTATTTT.

This clone occurred once. The gene calls are TRBV4-2 and TRBJ1-1; 8 nucleotides agree with TRBD1. V lost 3 bases to trimming and J lost 1 base; unmatched junction nucleotides: 4. CDR1 and CDR2 from the germline V gene are LGHNA and YNFKEQ. The CDR3 covers 15 residues. CDR3 nucleotides: TGTGCCAGCAGCCAGAAAGGACAGGGGAACACTGAAGCTTTCTTT. This codes for CASSQKGQGNTEAFF.

CDR3 amino acids: CASSPGTSGGTDTQYF. CDR3 coding DNA: TGCGCCAGCAGCCCGGGGACTAGCGGGGGCACAGATACGCAGTATTTT. The chain uses TRBV5-1 and TRBJ2-3, with 13 bases aligning to TRBD2. Germline CDR1 and CDR2: SGHRS and YFSETQ. V was clipped by 4 bases and J by 1 base; unmatched bases: 3. CDR3 size: 16 residues.

V is TRBV3-1 (or the pseudogene TRBV3-2) and J is TRBJ2-3; the match to TRBD2 covers 8 bases. This CDR3 comprises 19 residues. Germline-derived CDR1 and CDR2 are LGHDT and YNNKEL (reference sequence). J gave up 0 bases and V 2 bases, and 13 bases lay outside the gene matches. In DNA form, the CDR3 reads TGTGCCAGCAGCCAAAGCCCAGCGGGGGCCCTAACGAGCACAGATACGCAGTATTTT. Its translation is CASSQSPAGALTSTDTQYF.